The clone carrying this T cell receptor (beta chain) has at least ten counts. Full-length variable regions came from constant-region reverse primers plus semi-nested Nested Universal Primer A PCR. TCRdb reprocessed the 5' RACE reads via MiXCR and lists one record per CDR3 protein. The sample has 55,000 to 80,000 distinct CDR3 sequences, about 20% seen once. The specimen was memory CD4+ T cells sorted from a lymph node. Stated subset: memory CD4+ T cells, CD4+CD45RO+CD25-. This sequence originates from a female donor with breast cancer.

The CDR3 nucleotides read TGTGCCAGTAGGGGCTCACCCCCCCGGGACACCTACGCGGGCCAGCCCCAGCATTTT. This gives the protein CASRGSPPRDTYAGQPQHF. The chain joins TRBV6-2 or TRBV6-3 to TRBJ1-5, with a weak D call TRBD1 (6 bases). The length of the CDR3 is 19 residues. CDR1 is MNHEY, CDR2 SVGEGT, per germline. Trimming cost V 9 bases and J 7 bases, with 34 bases left between them.